This TCR beta chain was sequenced during a study of cytomegalovirus exposure and HLA in healthy donors. The PCR used 60 Vbeta and 13 Jbeta primers. TCRdb keeps only in-frame clones here, not all; method: immunoSEQ multiplex PCR. The sample carries approximately 130,000 clones, about 76% recorded once. The CDR3 has 15 amino acids. The germline gives CDR1 MDHEN, CDR2 SYDVKM. Trimming shortened V by 2 bases and J by 3 bases, and 13 bases separated the two germline ends. Sequenced material: PBMCs. V gene TRBV28 combines with J gene TRBJ2-5, with D possibly TRBD2 on 7 matching bases. The receptor's source is a woman aged 40 to 50 in good health and CMV-seronegative. As DNA, the CDR3 is TGTGCCAGCAGTTTAAGGGGGGGGGTAGAAGAGACCCAGTACTTC. The encoded protein is CASSLRGGVEETQYF.